The T cell receptor beta chain described here comes from a study of blood T cells in healthy people across ages. General study points: In long-lived donors, naive CD4+ cell counts and diversity exceeded those of aged donors.

Primers used in a second PCR of about 6 to 11 cycles were a sample-barcoded 5' primer and a J-beta primer mix. Carrying 12 random nucleotides, a template-switch adaptor labeled each individual cDNA molecule. In TCRdb, the 5' RACE reads were re-called with MiXCR into one record per CDR3 protein. This sample has 1.5 million to 2 million distinct CDR3 sequences, with about two fifths found just once. There are a few counts of this clonotype. The antigen remains unidentified. It may be a read error: a sequence one base away is much more abundant. Trimming at V came to 6 bases and at J to 4 bases, leaving 6 bases not matched to a gene. CDR3 size: 15 residues. Germline V CDR1 and CDR2: MNHEY, SMNVEV (reference sequence). At least 5 micrograms of total RNA were extracted per sample.

Sequencing was done on a sample of blood. The chain couples TRBV27 to TRBJ2-1, with 10 bases fitting TRBD2. The clonotype originates from a human donor in good health. The CDR3 reads CASRVAGGPYNEQFF. The CDR3, as DNA: TGTGCCAGCAGAGTAGCGGGGGGACCTTACAATGAGCAGTTCTTC.